This TCR beta chain was captured by sequencing in a study of cytomegalovirus exposure and HLA in healthy donors. Study outcomes and limitations: Cytomegalovirus association was assigned to 150 to 200 TCR beta chains. Specificity of three CMV-associated chains for CMV antigens was verified in vitro. Rare sequences made up most TCRs, while some public TCRs were found in many donors.

Produced via immunoSEQ multiplex PCR; TCRdb's table is partial and in-frame only. The sample lists some 180,000 clones, roughly three quarters occurring once. With respect to this clone: No antigen is known for it.

The CDR3 runs to 13 residues. The ends were cut back, 2 bases at V and 3 bases at J, with 7 bases in the middle. CDR1 and CDR2 from the germline V gene are SGHRS and YFSETQ. This chain uses TRBV5-1 with TRBJ2-3; unclear D gene. The sequenced material came from PBMCs. This receptor was identified in a woman aged 25 to 39 in good health and CMV-seronegative. The CDR3 loop reads CASSFTDTDTQYF. The CDR3 region has the DNA TGCGCCAGCAGCTTCACAGATACAGATACGCAGTATTTT.